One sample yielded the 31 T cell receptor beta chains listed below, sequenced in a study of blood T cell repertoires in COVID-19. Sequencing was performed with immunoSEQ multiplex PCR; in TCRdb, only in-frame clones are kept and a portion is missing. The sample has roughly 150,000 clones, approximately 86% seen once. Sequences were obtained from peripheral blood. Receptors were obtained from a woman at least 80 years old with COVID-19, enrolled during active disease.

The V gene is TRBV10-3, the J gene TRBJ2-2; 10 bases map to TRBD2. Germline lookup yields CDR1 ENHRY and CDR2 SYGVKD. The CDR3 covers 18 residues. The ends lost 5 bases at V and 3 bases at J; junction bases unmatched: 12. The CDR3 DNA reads TGTGCCATCAGTTTTAGGGGAAGCGGGAGGGCCGACACCGGGGAGCTGTTTTTT. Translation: CAISFRGSGRADTGELFF.

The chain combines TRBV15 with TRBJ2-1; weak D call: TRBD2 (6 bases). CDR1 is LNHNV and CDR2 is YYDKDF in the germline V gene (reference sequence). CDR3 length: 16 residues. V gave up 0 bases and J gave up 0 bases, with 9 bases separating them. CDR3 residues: CATSRDVAASYNEQFF. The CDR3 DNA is TGTGCCACCAGCAGAGATGTAGCGGCCTCCTACAATGAGCAGTTCTTC.

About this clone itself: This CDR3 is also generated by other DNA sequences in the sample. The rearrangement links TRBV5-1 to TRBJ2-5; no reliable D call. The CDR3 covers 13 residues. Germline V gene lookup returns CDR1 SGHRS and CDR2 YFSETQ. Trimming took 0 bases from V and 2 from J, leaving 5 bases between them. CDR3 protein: CASSLDLQETQYF. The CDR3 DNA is TGCGCCAGCAGCTTGGACCTACAAGAGACCCAGTACTTC.

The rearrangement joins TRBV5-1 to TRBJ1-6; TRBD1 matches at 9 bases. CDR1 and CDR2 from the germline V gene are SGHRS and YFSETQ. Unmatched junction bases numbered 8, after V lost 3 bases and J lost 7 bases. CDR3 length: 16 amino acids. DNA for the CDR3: TGCGCCAGCAGCTGGCGGTCCGGGACAGGGAATTCACCCCTCCACTTT. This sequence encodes CASSWRSGTGNSPLHF.

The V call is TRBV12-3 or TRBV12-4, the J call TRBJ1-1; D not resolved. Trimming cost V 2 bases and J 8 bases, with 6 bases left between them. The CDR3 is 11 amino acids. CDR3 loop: CASSLFREAFF. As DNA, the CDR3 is TGTGCCAGCAGTTTATTCAGGGAAGCTTTCTTT.

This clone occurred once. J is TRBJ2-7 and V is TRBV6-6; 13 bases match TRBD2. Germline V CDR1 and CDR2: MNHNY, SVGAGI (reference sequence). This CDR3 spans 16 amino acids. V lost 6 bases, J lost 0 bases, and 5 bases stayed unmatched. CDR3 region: CASRWTSGSLSYEQYF. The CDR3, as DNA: TGTGCCAGCAGGTGGACTAGCGGGAGCCTCTCCTACGAGCAGTACTTC.

CDR3 nucleotides: TGTGCCAGCAGCGTACCATTTTGGCGGGACTCCTACGAGCAGTACTTC. Protein: CASSVPFWRDSYEQYF. This rearrangement joins TRBV9 to TRBJ2-7; TRBD2 might be the D (6 bases). With 1 base removed from V and 0 bases from J, the gap between germline ends came to 14 bases. The CDR3 runs to 16 residues. Germline-derived CDR1 and CDR2 are SGDLS and YYNGEE.

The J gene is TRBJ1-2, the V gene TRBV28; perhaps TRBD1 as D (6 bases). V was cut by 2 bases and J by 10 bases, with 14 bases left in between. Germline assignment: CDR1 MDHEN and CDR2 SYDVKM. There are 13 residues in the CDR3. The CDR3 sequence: CASSLLGQHDYTF. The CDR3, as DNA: TGTGCCAGCAGTTTACTCGGACAGCACGACTACACCTTC.

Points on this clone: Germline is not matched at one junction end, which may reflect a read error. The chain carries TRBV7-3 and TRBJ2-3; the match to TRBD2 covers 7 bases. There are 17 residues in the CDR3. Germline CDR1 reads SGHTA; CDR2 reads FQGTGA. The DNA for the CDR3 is TGTGCCAGCAGTTTAATCCCAGGGAGGGCGAGCACAGATACGCAGTATTTT. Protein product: CASSLIPGRASTDTQYF.

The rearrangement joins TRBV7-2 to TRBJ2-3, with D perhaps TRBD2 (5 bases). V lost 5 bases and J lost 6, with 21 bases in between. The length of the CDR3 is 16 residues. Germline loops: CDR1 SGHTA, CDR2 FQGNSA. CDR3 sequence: CASSTQVASNGDTQYF. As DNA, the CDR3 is TGTGCCAGCAGCACCCAGGTGGCTAGCAACGGGGATACGCAGTATTTT.

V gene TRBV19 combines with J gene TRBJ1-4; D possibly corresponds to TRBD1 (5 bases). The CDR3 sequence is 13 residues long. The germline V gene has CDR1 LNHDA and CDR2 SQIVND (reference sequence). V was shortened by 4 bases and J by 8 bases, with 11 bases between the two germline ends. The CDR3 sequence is CASSTDWGEKLFF. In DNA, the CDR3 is TGTGCCAGTAGTACCGATTGGGGCGAAAAACTGTTTTTT.

The CDR3 loop is CSVETGGSTEAFF. Here the CDR3 DNA reads TGCAGCGTTGAAACGGGGGGGAGCACTGAAGCTTTCTTT. This chain uses TRBV29-1 with TRBJ1-1; the D gene is possibly TRBD1 (5 bases). CDR1 and CDR2 from the germline V gene are SQVTM and ANQGSEA. Trimming pared 2 bases from V and 4 bases from J, leaving 11 bases between. The CDR3 has 13 residues.

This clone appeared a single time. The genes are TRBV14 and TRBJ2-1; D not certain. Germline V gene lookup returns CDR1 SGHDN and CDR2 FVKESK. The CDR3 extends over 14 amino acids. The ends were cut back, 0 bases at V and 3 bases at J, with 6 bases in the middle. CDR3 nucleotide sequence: TGTGCCAGCAGCCAAGATAGCAGCTACAATGAGCAGTTCTTC. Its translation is CASSQDSSYNEQFF. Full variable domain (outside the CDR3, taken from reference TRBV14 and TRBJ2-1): EAGVTQFPSHSVIEKGQTVTLRCDPISGHDNLYWYRRVMGKEIKFLLHFVKESKQDESGMPNNRFLAERTGGTYSTLKVQPAELEDSGVYFCASSQDSSYNEQFFGPGTRLTVL.

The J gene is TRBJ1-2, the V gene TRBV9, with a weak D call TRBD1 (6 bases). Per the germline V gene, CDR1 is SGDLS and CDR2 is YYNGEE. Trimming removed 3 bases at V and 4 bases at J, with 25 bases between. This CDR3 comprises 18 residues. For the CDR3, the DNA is TGTGCCAGCAGCGCGATTGGACAGATAGGAGGTTTGGGCTATGGCTACACCTTC. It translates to CASSAIGQIGGLGYGYTF.

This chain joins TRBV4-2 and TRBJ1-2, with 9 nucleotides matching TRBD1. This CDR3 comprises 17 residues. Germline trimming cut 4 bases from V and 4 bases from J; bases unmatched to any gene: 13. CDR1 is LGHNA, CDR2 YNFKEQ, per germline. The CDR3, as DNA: TGTGCCAGCAGCCCGGCCTCCGGACAGGGGAGCATCTATGGCTACACCTTC. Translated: CASSPASGQGSIYGYTF.

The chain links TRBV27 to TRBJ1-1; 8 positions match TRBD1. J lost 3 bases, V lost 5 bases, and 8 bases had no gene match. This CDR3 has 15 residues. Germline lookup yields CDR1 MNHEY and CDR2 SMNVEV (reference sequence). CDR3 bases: TGTGCCAGCAGTACTAGGACAGGGAGGGACACTGAAGCTTTCTTT. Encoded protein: CASSTRTGRDTEAFF.

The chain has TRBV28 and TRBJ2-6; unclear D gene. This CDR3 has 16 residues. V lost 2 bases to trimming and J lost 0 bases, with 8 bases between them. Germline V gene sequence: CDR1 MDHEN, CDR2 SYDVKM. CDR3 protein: CASSLPGFSGANVLTF. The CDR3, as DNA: TGTGCCAGCAGTTTACCAGGCTTCTCTGGGGCCAACGTCCTGACTTTC. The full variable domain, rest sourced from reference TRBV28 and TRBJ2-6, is DVKVTQSSRYLVKRTGEKVFLECVQDMDHENMFWYRQDPGLGLRLIYFSYDVKMKEKGDIPEGYSVSREKKERFSLILESASTNQTSMYLCASSLPGFSGANVLTFGAGSRLTVL.

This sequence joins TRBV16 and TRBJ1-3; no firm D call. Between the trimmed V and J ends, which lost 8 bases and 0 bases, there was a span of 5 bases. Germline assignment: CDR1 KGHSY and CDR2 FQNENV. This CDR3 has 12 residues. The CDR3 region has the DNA TGTGCCAGCCAGTACTCTGGAAACACCATATATTTT. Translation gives CASQYSGNTIYF.

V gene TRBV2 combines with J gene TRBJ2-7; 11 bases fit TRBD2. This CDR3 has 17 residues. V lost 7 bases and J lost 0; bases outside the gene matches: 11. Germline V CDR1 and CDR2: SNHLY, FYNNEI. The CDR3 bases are TGTGCCAGCACCGCCGGGACTAGCGGCACAAGCTCCTACGAGCAGTACTTC. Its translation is CASTAGTSGTSSYEQYF. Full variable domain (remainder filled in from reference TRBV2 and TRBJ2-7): EPEVTQTPSHQVTQMGQEVILRCVPISNHLYFYWYRQILGQKVEFLVSFYNNEISEKSEIFDDQFSVERPDGSNFTLKIRSTKLEDSAMYFCASTAGTSGTSSYEQYFGPGTRLTVT.

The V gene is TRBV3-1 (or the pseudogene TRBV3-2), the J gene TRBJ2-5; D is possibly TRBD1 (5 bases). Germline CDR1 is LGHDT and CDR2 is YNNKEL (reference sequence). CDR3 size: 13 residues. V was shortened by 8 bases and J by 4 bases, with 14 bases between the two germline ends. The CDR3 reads CASVEIRGETQYF. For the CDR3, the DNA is TGTGCCAGCGTGGAAATAAGGGGAGAGACCCAGTACTTC.

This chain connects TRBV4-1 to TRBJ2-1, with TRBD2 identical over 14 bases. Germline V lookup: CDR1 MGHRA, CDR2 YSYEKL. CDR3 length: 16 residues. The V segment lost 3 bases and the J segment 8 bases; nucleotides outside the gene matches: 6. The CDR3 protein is CASSQGTSGSWDEQFF. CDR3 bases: TGCGCCAGCAGCCAGGGGACTAGCGGGAGCTGGGATGAGCAGTTCTTC.

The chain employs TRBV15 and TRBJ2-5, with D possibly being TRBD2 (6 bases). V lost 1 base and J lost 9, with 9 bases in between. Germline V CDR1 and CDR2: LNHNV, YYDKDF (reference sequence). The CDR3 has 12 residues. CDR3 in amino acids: CATSRGWEAQYF. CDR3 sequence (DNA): TGTGCCACCAGCAGAGGATGGGAGGCCCAGTACTTC.

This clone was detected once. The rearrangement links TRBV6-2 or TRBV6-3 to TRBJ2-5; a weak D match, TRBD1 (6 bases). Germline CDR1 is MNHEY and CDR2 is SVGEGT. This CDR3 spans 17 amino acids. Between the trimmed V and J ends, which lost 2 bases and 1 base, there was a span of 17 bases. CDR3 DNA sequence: TGTGCCAGCAGTTACCCACTATCACAGGGAGTCCAAGAGACCCAGTACTTC. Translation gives CASSYPLSQGVQETQYF.

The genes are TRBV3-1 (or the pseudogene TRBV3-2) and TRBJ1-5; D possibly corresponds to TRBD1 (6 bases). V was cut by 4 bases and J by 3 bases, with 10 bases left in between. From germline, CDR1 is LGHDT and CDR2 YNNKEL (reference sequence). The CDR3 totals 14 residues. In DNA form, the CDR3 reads TGTGCCAGCAGCCCAGGGGTGATCAATCAGCCCCAGCATTTT. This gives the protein CASSPGVINQPQHF.

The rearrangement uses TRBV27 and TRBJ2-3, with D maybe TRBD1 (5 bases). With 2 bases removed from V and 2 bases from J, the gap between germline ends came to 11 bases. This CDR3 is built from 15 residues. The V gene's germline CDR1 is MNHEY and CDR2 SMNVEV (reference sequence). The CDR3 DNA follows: TGTGCCAGCAGTTTACAAGGACACTTCACAGATACGCAGTATTTT. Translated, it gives CASSLQGHFTDTQYF.

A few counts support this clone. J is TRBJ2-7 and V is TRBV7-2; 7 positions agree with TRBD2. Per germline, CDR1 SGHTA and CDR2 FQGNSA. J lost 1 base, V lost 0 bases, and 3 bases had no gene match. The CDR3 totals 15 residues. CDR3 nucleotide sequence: TGTGCCAGCAGCTTAGCGGGGGGGACGTCCTACGAGCAGTACTTC. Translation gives CASSLAGGTSYEQYF.

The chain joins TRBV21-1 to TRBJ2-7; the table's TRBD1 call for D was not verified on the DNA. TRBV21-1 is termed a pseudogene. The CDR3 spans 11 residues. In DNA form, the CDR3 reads TGTGGGGACAGATTAGACTACGAGCAGTACTTC. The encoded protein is CGDRLDYEQYF.

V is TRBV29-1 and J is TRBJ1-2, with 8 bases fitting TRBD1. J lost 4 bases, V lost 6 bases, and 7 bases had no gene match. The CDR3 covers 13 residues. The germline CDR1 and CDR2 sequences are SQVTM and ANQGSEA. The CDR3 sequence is CSVETGGLYGYTF. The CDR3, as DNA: TGCAGCGTCGAAACAGGGGGGCTCTATGGCTACACCTTC.

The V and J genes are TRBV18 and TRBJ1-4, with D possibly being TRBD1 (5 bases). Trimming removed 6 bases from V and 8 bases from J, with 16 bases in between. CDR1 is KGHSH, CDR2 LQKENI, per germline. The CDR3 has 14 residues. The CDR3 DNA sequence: TGTGCCAGCTCTTTCTCCAGGGCTGGGGAAAAACTGTTTTTT. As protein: CASSFSRAGEKLFF.

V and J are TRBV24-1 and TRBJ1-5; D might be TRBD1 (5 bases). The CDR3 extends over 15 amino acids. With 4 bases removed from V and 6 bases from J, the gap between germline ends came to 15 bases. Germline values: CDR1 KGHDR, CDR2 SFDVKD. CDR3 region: CATSDTSGGVQPQHF. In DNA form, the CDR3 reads TGTGCCACCAGTGACACCAGTGGAGGGGTTCAGCCCCAGCATTTT.

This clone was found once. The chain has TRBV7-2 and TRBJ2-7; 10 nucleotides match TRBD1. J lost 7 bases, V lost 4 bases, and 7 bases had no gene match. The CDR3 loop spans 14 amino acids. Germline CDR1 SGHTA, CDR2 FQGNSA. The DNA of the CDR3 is TGTGCCAGCAGCTCTTCCGGGACAGGGGAAGAGCAGTACTTC. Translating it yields CASSSSGTGEEQYF.